This entry lists 13 T cell receptor beta chains sequenced from one sample in a study of OX40 agonist ivuxolimab in advanced cancers. Library creation used the immunoSEQ multiplex PCR assay. TCRdb carries this immuneACCESS record with in-frame sequences only. Its versions omit some clonotypes, under half of them owing to an unresolved V gene in the studies checked, with the rest unexplained. This sample lists tens of thousands of clones; about 85% were detected once. The top ten clones comprise 4.6% of the sample. The material sequenced was CD4+ or CD8+ T cells sorted from blood, taken in a trial of the OX40 agonist ivuxolimab. The receptors stem from an adult with an advanced solid tumor such as melanoma, head and neck, liver or kidney cancer.

The chain recombines TRBV5-8 with TRBJ1-3; no clear D. The germline CDR1 and CDR2 sequences are SGHTS and YDEGEE. The length of the CDR3 is 14 residues. Trimming stripped 4 bases from V and 1 base from J, with 9 bases between. For the CDR3, the DNA is TGTGCCAGCAGCAAACCTGGTTCTGGAAACACCATATATTTT. Its translation is CASSKPGSGNTIYF.

This clone appeared once. V gene TRBV6-5 combines with J gene TRBJ1-2, with D unclear. V was pared by 10 bases and J by 0 bases, with 12 bases between. CDR1 and CDR2 (germline): MNHEY, SVGAGI. The CDR3 sequence is 13 residues long. CDR3: CATKDYANYGYTF. The CDR3, as DNA: TGTGCCACCAAGGACTACGCTAACTATGGCTACACCTTC.

This chain joins TRBV5-1 and TRBJ2-3; 11 bases align to TRBD1. The germline gives CDR1 SGHRS, CDR2 YFSETQ. The V segment lost 1 base and the J segment 4 bases; nucleotides outside the gene matches: 11. This CDR3 has 18 residues. In nucleotides, the CDR3 is TGCGCCAGCAGCTTGTATACCCCCGGACAGGGGGCGGCAGATACGCAGTATTTT. This gives the protein CASSLYTPGQGAADTQYF. Combining the CDR3 with reference TRBV5-1 and TRBJ2-3 gives the whole variable domain KAGVTQTPRYLIKTRGQQVTLSCSPISGHRSVSWYQQTPGQGLQFLFEYFSETQRNKGNFPGRFSGRQFSNSRSEMNVSTLELGDSALYLCASSLYTPGQGAADTQYFGPGTRLTVL.

V gene TRBV7-8 combines with J gene TRBJ2-5; D call uncertain. The CDR3 consists of 13 residues. Trimming took 5 bases from V and 7 from J, leaving 14 bases between them. CDR1 is SGHVS, CDR2 FQNEAQ, per germline. CDR3 nucleotides: TGTGCCAGCAGCCCTCTAGGAACGGGGACCCAGTACTTC. This encodes CASSPLGTGTQYF.

The chain uses TRBV7-2 and TRBJ1-4, with TRBD1 as a possible D gene (6 bases). Trimming pared 2 bases from V and 0 bases from J, leaving 10 bases between. CDR1 is SGHTA, CDR2 FQGNSA, per germline. The CDR3 loop spans 16 amino acids. The CDR3 DNA sequence: TGTGCCAGCAGCTTACTGGGGGCGACAACTAATGAAAAACTGTTTTTT. Its protein is CASSLLGATTNEKLFF.

This clone was seen just once. The chain carries TRBV7-2 and TRBJ2-7; 11 nucleotides agree with TRBD2. Germline V lookup: CDR1 SGHTA, CDR2 FQGNSA. The V segment lost 5 bases and the J segment 11 bases; nucleotides outside the gene matches: 14. The CDR3 sequence is 15 residues long. CDR3 in amino acids: CASSPTSGTNRPKYF. The CDR3 DNA follows: TGTGCCAGCAGCCCGACTAGCGGGACTAATAGACCGAAGTACTTC.

The chain joins TRBV4-2 to TRBJ2-5; D is possibly TRBD2 (5 bases). V was pared by 4 bases and J by 0 bases, with 18 bases between. The CDR3 contains 17 residues. The germline V gene has CDR1 LGHNA and CDR2 YNFKEQ. For the CDR3, the DNA is TGTGCCAGCAGCCGCACCGGGGTGGCCCCGTACCAAGAGACCCAGTACTTC. As protein: CASSRTGVAPYQETQYF.

The sample holds one count of this clone. The gene calls are TRBV5-6 and TRBJ1-4; 10 bases agree with TRBD1. CDR1 is SGHDT, CDR2 YYEEEE, per germline. The V segment lost 0 bases and the J segment 3 bases; nucleotides outside the gene matches: 2. CDR3 length: 16 amino acids. For the CDR3, the DNA is TGTGCCAGCAGCTTGGGGGACAGGGGCTCTAATGAAAAACTGTTTTTT. This codes for CASSLGDRGSNEKLFF.

This clone was counted only a few times. V is TRBV19 and J is TRBJ2-3; D not resolved. Germline-derived CDR1 and CDR2 are LNHDA and SQIVND (reference sequence). V was clipped by 9 bases and J by 0 bases, with 13 bases between them. This CDR3 spans 14 amino acids. CDR3 in amino acids: CASRDRRSTDTQYF. DNA for the CDR3: TGTGCCAGCAGAGACCGCCGTAGCACAGATACGCAGTATTTT. The variable domain in full, completed from reference TRBV19 and TRBJ2-3, reads DGGITQSPKYLFRKEGQNVTLSCEQNLNHDAMYWYRQDPGQGLRLIYYSQIVNDFQKGDIAEGYSVSREKKESFPLTVTSAQKNPTAFYLCASRDRRSTDTQYFGPGTRLTVL.

The chain links TRBV6-6 to TRBJ2-5; 10 bases map to TRBD1. Germline CDR1 MNHNY, CDR2 SVGAGI (reference sequence). V was pared by 10 bases and J by 5 bases, with 10 bases of the junction left unmatched. The CDR3 spans 14 residues. CDR3 coding DNA: TGTGCCACCGGACAGGGGGGGGTGAGGGAGACCCAGTACTTC. It specifies CATGQGGVRETQYF.

The V and J genes are TRBV12-5 and TRBJ2-3, with unresolved D. CDR3 length equals 14 residues. CDR1 and CDR2 from the germline V gene are LGHNT and FRNRAP. Deletions cut 1 base from V and 2 bases from J, with 7 bases between. CDR3 sequence (DNA): TGTGCTAGTGGTTTGGGGCAGAACACAGATACGCAGTATTTT. Protein sequence: CASGLGQNTDTQYF.

This clone is medium-sized in the sample. J is TRBJ1-2 and V is TRBV6-5; 9 nucleotides agree with TRBD1. This CDR3 spans 15 amino acids. V shed 4 bases and J 2 bases; nucleotides not matched to a gene: 5. Germline lookup yields CDR1 MNHEY and CDR2 SVGAGI. CDR3 DNA: TGTGCCAGCAGTTCCCAGGGACAGGGCAACTATGGCTACACCTTC. It translates to CASSSQGQGNYGYTF.

The chain couples TRBV19 to TRBJ1-1; tentative D call: TRBD1 (6 bases). Germline V gene sequence: CDR1 LNHDA, CDR2 SQIVND (reference sequence). The V gene lost 8 bases and the J gene lost 6 bases, with 13 bases spanning the gap. The CDR3 covers 12 residues. Here the CDR3 DNA reads TGTGCCAGTGGGAACAGGGACTCTGAAGCTTTCTTT. Its translation is CASGNRDSEAFF.